These 4 T cell receptor beta chains were sequenced from one sample in a study of blood T cell repertoires in COVID-19. Only in-frame clones appear in the TCRdb table, and some are missing; sequencing was by immunoSEQ multiplex PCR. The table includes some 220,000 clones, 80% to 90% detected once. The sequencing sample was made of peripheral blood. These receptors originate from a man aged 50-60 years with acute or convalescent COVID-19.

V and J are TRBV12-3 or TRBV12-4 and TRBJ1-1; a weak D match, TRBD1 (5 bases). The CDR3 has 13 residues. V was pared by 9 bases and J by 4 bases, with 15 bases between. The CDR3 loop is CASNNGGGTEAFF. CDR3 sequence (DNA): TGTGCCAGTAATAACGGGGGGGGCACTGAAGCTTTCTTT.

This chain joins TRBV6-5 and TRBJ2-2, with 8 bases lining up with TRBD1. Germline CDR1 is MNHEY and CDR2 is SVGAGI. The CDR3 totals 15 residues. With 2 bases clipped from V and 6 bases from J, the junction kept 5 bases outside the gene matches. The CDR3 DNA follows: TGTGCCAGCAGTTACGGACAGGGTGCCCCCGGGGAGCTGTTTTTT. As protein: CASSYGQGAPGELFF.

This clone was recorded a few times. The V and J genes are TRBV19 and TRBJ1-2; 9 bases align to TRBD1. Per germline, CDR1 LNHDA and CDR2 SQIVND (reference sequence). V trimming: 6 bases; J trimming: 5 bases; junction bases outside the gene matches: 10. CDR3 length: 15 amino acids. This CDR3 is CASSRQGQGGYGYTF. The CDR3 DNA follows: TGTGCCAGTAGCCGCCAGGGACAGGGAGGGTATGGCTACACCTTC.

This sequence joins TRBV5-1 and TRBJ2-3; 9 nucleotides line up with TRBD2. The length of the CDR3 is 16 residues. The V gene end was trimmed by 1 base and the J gene end by 5 bases; junction bases not matched to a gene: 8. Germline V lookup: CDR1 SGHRS, CDR2 YFSETQ. Here the CDR3 DNA reads TGCGCCAGCAGCTTGACGGCTAGCGGGGTCAGAGATACGCAGTATTTT. Translating it yields CASSLTASGVRDTQYF. Filled out from reference TRBV5-1 and TRBJ2-3, the complete variable domain reads KAGVTQTPRYLIKTRGQQVTLSCSPISGHRSVSWYQQTPGQGLQFLFEYFSETQRNKGNFPGRFSGRQFSNSRSEMNVSTLELGDSALYLCASSLTASGVRDTQYFGPGTRLTVL.